This is a list of T cell receptor beta chains from one sample in a study of T cell changes during pregnancy in multiple sclerosis. Sequencing used immunoSEQ multiplex PCR; TCRdb keeps in-frame clones, though not all of them. Altogether tens of thousands of clones are present, 90% to 95% being singletons, with the ten largest covering about 0.75%. Sequenced material: peripheral blood, taken in the third trimester of pregnancy. The receptors stem from a female donor in good health, enrolled as a control in a pregnancy study. Each CDR3 is given with its conserved first and last residue.

V gene	J gene	CDR3 protein
TRBV7-9	TRBJ2-1	CASSALTGGGYNEQFF
TRBV30	TRBJ2-5	CAWSWRGSQETQYF
TRBV7-9	TRBJ2-1	CASSPTSAKGDEQFF
TRBV4-1	TRBJ2-1	CASSSGLAGTLLGDEQFF
TRBV7-9	TRBJ1-2	CASSLDRAWDGYTF
TRBV6-1	TRBJ1-2	CAIRTGHVLDYGYTF
TRBV19	TRBJ1-4	CASSIQQGAPATNEKLFF
TRBV11-2	TRBJ2-7	CASSLVRDEQYF
TRBV14	TRBJ2-7	CASSQQAGYSYEQYF
TRBV6-5	TRBJ2-1	CASSYASVPYNEQFF
TRBV28	TRBJ1-4	CASSSGTGELNEKLFF
TRBV15	TRBJ1-4	CATSRWGQGASDEKLFF
TRBV9	TRBJ2-1	CASSVGTYTYNEQFF
TRBV6-1	TRBJ2-3	CASSERGWGLNTDTQYF
TRBV29-1	TRBJ1-1	CSYRGLTNTEAFF
TRBV18	TRBJ2-7	CASSLAGAFEQYF
TRBV7-9	TRBJ1-2	CASSREGTVGYGYTF